The 24 T cell receptor beta chains below come from one sample, sequenced in a study of response to subunit inactivated influenza vaccine. TCRdb recomputed calls from the RT-PCR reads with MiXCR, one row per CDR3 protein. The sample includes about 520,000 distinct CDR3 sequences, 25% of them seen just once. Specimen: CD4+ T cells sorted from PBMCs, collected more than 4 days after vaccination. Receptors originate from a man between 45 and 60 years old who received an inactivated influenza vaccine.

The chain employs TRBV4-2 and TRBJ1-6; TRBD1 matches at 12 bases. The CDR3 runs to 15 residues. Germline V CDR1 and CDR2: LGHNA, YNFKEQ. Trimming removed 4 bases from V and 7 bases from J; junction bases left unmatched: 2. The CDR3 sequence: CASSPGTGGNSPLHF. CDR3 DNA sequence: TGTGCCAGCAGCCCCGGGACAGGGGGCAATTCACCCCTCCACTTT.

V usage is TRBV28 and J usage is TRBJ1-4; no reliable D call. Trimming removed 6 bases at V and 10 bases at J, with 12 bases between. Germline V lookup: CDR1 MDHEN, CDR2 SYDVKM. The CDR3 runs to 12 residues. CDR3 amino acids: CASSNLLGKLFF. DNA of the CDR3: TGTGCCAGCAGCAACCTACTGGGAAAACTGTTTTTT.

The CDR3 loop reads CASGNPEKLFF. CDR3 sequence (DNA): TGTGCCAGCGGGAATCCTGAAAAACTGTTTTTT. The chain uses TRBV7-9 and TRBJ1-4; no reliable D call. Germline CDR1 reads SEHNR; CDR2 reads FQNEAQ (reference sequence). Trimming cost V 8 bases and J 7 bases, with 8 bases left between them. The CDR3 is 11 residues long.

This chain links TRBV7-6 with TRBJ2-5; 8 bases align to TRBD1. With 5 bases clipped from V and 4 bases from J, the junction kept 9 bases outside the gene matches. CDR3 length equals 15 residues. Germline V gene sequence: CDR1 SGHVS, CDR2 FNYEAQ. Here the CDR3 reads CASSPWTGQGETQYF. DNA of the CDR3: TGTGCCAGCAGCCCGTGGACAGGGCAGGGAGAGACCCAGTACTTC.

The rearrangement uses TRBV7-2 and TRBJ2-1, with a weak D call TRBD2 (5 bases). Trimming left V 4 bases short and J 5 bases short, with 21 bases between. Germline V gene lookup returns CDR1 SGHTA and CDR2 FQGNSA. The CDR3 contains 17 residues. This chain's CDR3 is CASSSIIGGFLHNEQFF. CDR3 nucleotide sequence: TGTGCCAGCAGCTCCATTATAGGCGGGTTCCTCCACAATGAGCAGTTCTTC.

The gene calls are TRBV9 and TRBJ2-3; unclear D gene. With 4 bases removed from V and 6 bases from J, the gap between germline ends came to 15 bases. Germline assignment: CDR1 SGDLS and CDR2 YYNGEE. The CDR3 totals 14 residues. CDR3 region: CASSPRSPPDTQYF. DNA of the CDR3: TGTGCCAGCAGCCCCCGGTCCCCGCCGGATACGCAGTATTTT.

A few counts support this clonotype. The rearrangement joins TRBV12-3 or TRBV12-4 to TRBJ2-1; 7 nucleotides line up with TRBD1. This CDR3 is 16 amino acids long. After removal of 6 bases from V and 5 bases from J, the junction contained 13 bases not matched to a gene. The CDR3 region has the DNA TGTGCCAGCAGGCCGTCAGGGGGACGATCTCACAATGAGCAGTTCTTC. This gives the protein CASRPSGGRSHNEQFF.

The J gene is TRBJ1-5, the V gene TRBV7-2; D might be TRBD1 (6 bases). V shed 3 bases and J shed 5 bases, with 14 bases lying between them. The CDR3 is 15 amino acids. From germline, CDR1 is SGHTA and CDR2 FQGNSA. The CDR3 DNA reads TGTGCCAGCAGCTTCTGGGGGCAGGGTGATCAGCCCCAGCATTTT. It yields the protein CASSFWGQGDQPQHF.

The chain employs TRBV12-3 or TRBV12-4 and TRBJ2-1; no clear D. V lost 6 bases to trimming and J lost 6 bases, with 18 bases between them. The CDR3 runs to 15 residues. The CDR3 region has the DNA TGTGCCAGCAGCAATGCACATGGACGGACCAATGAGCAGTTCTTC. It translates to CASSNAHGRTNEQFF.

The chain employs TRBV12-3 or TRBV12-4 and TRBJ2-2; possibly TRBD2 for D (5 bases). Trimming cost V 3 bases and J 6 bases, with 11 bases left between them. This CDR3 region has 14 residues. CDR3 bases: TGTGCCAGCAGTTTTGGGGAGTTGGCCGGGGAGCTGTTTTTT. Its protein is CASSFGELAGELFF.

V and J are TRBV12-3 or TRBV12-4 and TRBJ2-1, with 7 bases identical to TRBD1. With 6 bases clipped from V and 6 bases from J, the junction kept 11 bases outside the gene matches. CDR3 size: 15 residues. The CDR3 coding sequence is TGTGCCAGCAGGCCTTATGGGACAGTCCGCAATGAGCAGTTCTTC. It yields the protein CASRPYGTVRNEQFF.

The chain carries TRBV5-1 and TRBJ2-2, with TRBD2 as a possible D gene (5 bases). Germline CDR1 is SGHRS and CDR2 is YFSETQ. The CDR3 spans 16 residues. The V end lost 0 bases, the J end lost 2 bases, and 11 bases lay between the germline ends. The CDR3 DNA reads as TGCGCCAGCAGCTTGGCGGGGTTTGCCAACACCGGGGAGCTGTTTTTT. Encoded protein: CASSLAGFANTGELFF.

This chain uses TRBV4-3 with TRBJ2-5; TRBD2 matches 7 bases. J lost 5 bases, V lost 1 base, and 10 bases had no gene match. Germline values: CDR1 LGHNA, CDR2 YSLEER. The CDR3 contains 16 residues. The DNA of the CDR3 is TGCGCCAGCAGCCAAGGGGTTACAAGGGAGGGGGAGACCCAGTACTTC. Translating gives CASSQGVTREGETQYF.

This clonotype has just a few counts. The chain recombines TRBV6-5 with TRBJ2-5; 8 bases line up with TRBD2. Germline V gene lookup returns CDR1 MNHEY and CDR2 SVGAGI. The CDR3 runs to 18 residues. V gave up 0 bases and J gave up 4 bases; unmatched junction bases: 13. CDR3 in amino acids: CASSYSILPGGNRETQYF. CDR3 nucleotides: TGTGCCAGCAGTTACTCGATTCTTCCGGGAGGGAATAGAGAGACCCAGTACTTC.

In nucleotides, the CDR3 is TGTGCCAGCAGCTTGTCGGGACGGAATTCACCCCTCCACTTT. This sequence encodes CASSLSGRNSPLHF. This chain connects TRBV5-6 to TRBJ1-6; D possibly corresponds to TRBD1 (5 bases). CDR1 SGHDT and CDR2 YYEEEE come from the germline V gene. Trimming stripped 1 base from V and 7 bases from J, with 9 bases between. The CDR3 length is 14 residues.

The J gene is TRBJ2-7, the V gene TRBV20-1, with 11 bases matching TRBD2. The CDR3 is 15 amino acids. After removal of 0 bases from V and 4 bases from J, the junction contained 5 bases not matched to a gene. Looked up from germline, CDR1 is DFQATT and CDR2 is SNEGSKA (reference sequence). DNA for the CDR3: TGCAGTGCTAGAGATATAGCGGGAGGGAGGTACGAGCAGTACTTC. Translating gives CSARDIAGGRYEQYF.

This chain joins TRBV21-1 and TRBJ2-5; the table's D call of TRBD2 was not tested on the DNA. TRBV21-1 corresponds to a pseudogene. The CDR3 covers 16 residues. CDR3 in DNA: TGTGCCAGCAGCAAAGTTTGGGGCCCGTCGAGTTGGACCCAGTACTTC. This sequence encodes CASSKVWGPSSWTQYF.

This clonotype showed up many times. V and J are TRBV20-1 and TRBJ1-2; no firm D call. Trimming shortened V by 2 bases and J by 8 bases, and 12 bases separated the two germline ends. The CDR3 extends over 12 amino acids. Per the germline V gene, CDR1 is DFQATT and CDR2 is SNEGSKA (reference sequence). The CDR3 region is CSARFLTKGYTF. The CDR3 DNA sequence: TGCAGTGCTAGATTCTTGACAAAGGGCTACACCTTC.

V usage is TRBV7-2 and J usage is TRBJ2-7; TRBD1 matches at 7 bases. Germline trimming cut 5 bases from V and 3 bases from J; bases unmatched to any gene: 13. CDR1 and CDR2 (germline): SGHTA, FQGNSA. The CDR3 covers 16 residues. CDR3 protein: CASSGRTGSTYYEQYF. In nucleotides, the CDR3 is TGTGCCAGCAGCGGTAGGACAGGTTCTACGTACTACGAGCAGTACTTC.

This clonotype was detected many times. The chain employs TRBV7-8 and TRBJ1-2; D remains unclear. The CDR3 contains 14 residues. The V end was cut by 4 bases, the J end by 5 bases, with 14 bases between. CDR1 and CDR2 from the germline V gene are SGHVS and FQNEAQ. The CDR3 loop reads CASSSLSGVYGYTF. The CDR3 DNA reads as TGTGCCAGCAGCTCACTTTCCGGGGTATATGGCTACACCTTC. Drawing the rest from reference TRBV7-8 and TRBJ1-2, the complete variable domain is GAGVSQSPRYKVAKRGQDVALRCDPISGHVSLFWYQQALGQGPEFLTYFQNEAQLDKSGLPSDRFFAERPEGSVSTLKIQRTQQEDSAVYLCASSSLSGVYGYTFGSGTRLTVV.

This clonotype was picked up a small number of times. The chain combines TRBV7-2 with TRBJ2-3; TRBD1 is a possible D gene (5 bases). This CDR3 is built from 17 residues. CDR1 and CDR2 from the germline V gene are SGHTA and FQGNSA. V was clipped by 5 bases and J by 2 bases, with 20 bases between them. This CDR3 reads CASSVIDLGRLTDTQYF. Here the CDR3 DNA reads TGTGCCAGCAGCGTTATAGACTTGGGGCGGCTCACAGATACGCAGTATTTT.

Regarding this clonotype: At one end, the junction sequence differs from germline, possibly due to a read error. CDR3 nucleotide sequence: TGCGCCAGCAGATTGGGCCTGAGCTCCTACAATGAGCAGTTCTTC. This sequence encodes CASRLGLSSYNEQFF. This chain connects TRBV5-1 to TRBJ2-1, with no clear D. This CDR3 region has 15 residues. Germline-derived CDR1 and CDR2 are SGHRS and YFSETQ.

V is TRBV20-1 and J is TRBJ2-1; possibly TRBD2 for D (5 bases). Trimming took off 3 bases at V and 5 bases at J, with 14 bases between the two ends. The CDR3 runs 14 residues. The V gene's germline CDR1 is DFQATT and CDR2 SNEGSKA (reference sequence). The CDR3, as DNA: TGCAGTGCTAGTTGGCGGGCCCCAAACAATGAGCAGTTCTTC. This codes for CSASWRAPNNEQFF.

This clonotype was picked up a small number of times. The chain employs TRBV4-3 and TRBJ1-2, with a weak D call TRBD1 (6 bases). Between the trimmed V and J ends, which lost 0 bases and 8 bases, there was a span of 19 bases. The CDR3 has 16 amino acids. CDR1 and CDR2 from the germline V gene are LGHNA and YSLEER. In nucleotides, the CDR3 is TGCGCCAGCAGCCAAGATCCAGGGCAGGGGTTTAGCGGCTACACCTTC. Translating it yields CASSQDPGQGFSGYTF.